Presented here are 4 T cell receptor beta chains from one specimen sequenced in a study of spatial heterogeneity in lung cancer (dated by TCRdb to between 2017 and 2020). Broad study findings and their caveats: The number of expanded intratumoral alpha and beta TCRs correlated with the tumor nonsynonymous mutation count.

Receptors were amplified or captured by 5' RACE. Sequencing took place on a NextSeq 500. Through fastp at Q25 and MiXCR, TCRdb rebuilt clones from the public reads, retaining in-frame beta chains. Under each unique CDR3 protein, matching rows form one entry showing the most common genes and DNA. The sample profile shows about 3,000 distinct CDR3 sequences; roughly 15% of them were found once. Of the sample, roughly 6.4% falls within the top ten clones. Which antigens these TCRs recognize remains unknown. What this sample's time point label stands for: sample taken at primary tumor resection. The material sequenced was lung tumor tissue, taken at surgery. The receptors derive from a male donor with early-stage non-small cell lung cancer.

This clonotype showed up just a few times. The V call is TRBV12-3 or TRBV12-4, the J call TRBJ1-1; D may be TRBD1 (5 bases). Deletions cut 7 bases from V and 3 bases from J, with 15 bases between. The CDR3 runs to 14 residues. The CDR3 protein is CASTKTAFYTEAFF. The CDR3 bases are TGTGCCAGCACCAAGACAGCGTTTTACACTGAAGCTTTCTTT.

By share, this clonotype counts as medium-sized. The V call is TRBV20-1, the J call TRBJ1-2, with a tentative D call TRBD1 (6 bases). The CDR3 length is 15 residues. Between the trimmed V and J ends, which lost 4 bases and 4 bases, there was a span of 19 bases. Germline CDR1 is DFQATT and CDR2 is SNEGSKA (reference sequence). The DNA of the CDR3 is TGCAGTGCTAACAACCCCGGACAGCGGGTCTATGGCTACACCTTC. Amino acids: CSANNPGQRVYGYTF.

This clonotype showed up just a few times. The CDR3 loop reads CATSDTDRGDEQYF. The CDR3 bases are TGTGCCACCAGTGATACTGACAGGGGTGACGAGCAGTACTTC. The chain carries TRBV24-1 and TRBJ2-7; 8 bases match TRBD1. This CDR3 region has 14 residues. Germline V gives CDR1 KGHDR, CDR2 SFDVKD. V lost 3 bases, J lost 5 bases, and 5 bases stayed unmatched.

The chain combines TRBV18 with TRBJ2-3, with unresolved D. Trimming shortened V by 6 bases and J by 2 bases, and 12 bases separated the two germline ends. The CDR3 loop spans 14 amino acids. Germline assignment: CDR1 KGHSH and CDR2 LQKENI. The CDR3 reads CASSRGILTDTQYF. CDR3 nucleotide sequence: TGTGCCAGCTCCCGTGGTATACTCACAGATACGCAGTATTTT.